What follows are 21 T cell receptor beta chains derived from one specimen sequenced in a study of T-cell reconstitution after alpha-beta-depleted transplantation in children (dated by TCRdb to the mid-2010s). Read against the paper, the sample's treatment or condition label means: allogeneic hematopoietic cell transplantation with graft depleted of TCRalphabeta T cells and CD19 B cells. Library prep was done by PCR. Sequencer: Illumina HiSeq 2500. TCR libraries were prepared with molecular barcoding, using unique molecular identifiers to normalize TCRbeta repertoire quantification. The raw public data were reprocessed by TCRdb itself: fastp quality trimming at Q25, MiXCR clonotype calling, in-frame beta chains only. Rows are unified per CDR3 protein, each entry keeping the most common DNA and genes. This sample holds hundreds of thousands of distinct CDR3 sequences; 13% were observed only once. About 2% of the sample comes from the top ten.

Sequenced here: PBMCs, mostly from graft donor cells, sampled 360 days after TCRalphabeta/CD19-depleted stem cell transplant. These TCRs come from a male patient younger than 18 who had a stem cell transplant for acute myeloid leukemia, so the T cells may come from the graft donor.

This clonotype was detected only a few times. J is TRBJ2-1 and V is TRBV20-1; possibly TRBD1 for D (6 bases). This CDR3 is built from 10 residues. Trimming stripped 6 bases from V and 13 bases from J, with 13 bases between. CDR1 is DFQATT, CDR2 SNEGSKA, per germline (reference sequence). The CDR3 bases are TGCAGTGCCCTCGGGACACCACAGTTCTTC. Translation: CSALGTPQFF.

This clonotype was counted between two and nine times. The genes are TRBV29-1 and TRBJ2-7, with a tentative D call TRBD1 (5 bases). V lost 2 bases and J lost 1, with 9 bases in between. The CDR3 is 13 residues long. Germline CDR1 is SQVTM and CDR2 is ANQGSEA. The CDR3 nucleotides read TGCAGCGTTGAACCCGACAGTTCCTACGAGCAGTACTTC. It yields the protein CSVEPDSSYEQYF.

There are many counts of this clonotype. The chain couples TRBV4-3 to TRBJ2-7; D gene ambiguous. The CDR3 loop spans 16 amino acids. With 0 bases removed from V and 0 bases from J, the gap between germline ends came to 12 bases. CDR1 is LGHNA, CDR2 YSLEER, per germline. CDR3 residues: CASSQDYPQSSYEQYF. CDR3 nucleotide sequence: TGCGCCAGCAGCCAAGATTACCCGCAGAGCTCCTACGAGCAGTACTTC.

This clonotype was observed at least ten times. The gene calls are TRBV29-1 and TRBJ2-5; no reliable D call. The V end was cut by 5 bases, the J end by 5 bases, with 9 bases between. This CDR3 is 11 amino acids long. Germline CDR1 is SQVTM and CDR2 is ANQGSEA. This chain's CDR3 is CSVLGSETQYF. The CDR3, as DNA: TGCAGCGTTCTAGGATCGGAGACCCAGTACTTC.

This clonotype was seen only a few times. CDR3 sequence reads: CATSREGIAGATYQETQYF. The CDR3 nucleotides are TGTGCCACCAGCAGAGAAGGAATAGCGGGAGCCACGTACCAAGAGACCCAGTACTTC. The chain recombines TRBV15 with TRBJ2-5, with 9 bases aligning to TRBD2. J lost 0 bases, V lost 0 bases, and 11 bases had no gene match. The CDR3 is made up of 19 amino acids. From germline, CDR1 is LNHNV and CDR2 YYDKDF (reference sequence).

This clonotype was recorded many times. The chain links TRBV7-8 to TRBJ2-3, with D unresolved. Germline CDR1 SGHVS, CDR2 FQNEAQ. This CDR3 comprises 14 residues. With 2 bases removed from V and 6 bases from J, the gap between germline ends came to 12 bases. CDR3 residues: CASSLSPAPDTQYF. CDR3 sequence (DNA): TGTGCCAGCAGCTTATCGCCCGCTCCGGATACGCAGTATTTT.

This clonotype was seen ten or more times. V gene TRBV4-3 combines with J gene TRBJ2-7; 7 bases are shared with TRBD2. The CDR3 covers 16 residues. V lost 0 bases to trimming and J lost 4 bases; unmatched junction nucleotides: 9. In germline, CDR1 is LGHNA, CDR2 YSLEER. The CDR3 region is CASSQESLGGGYEQYF. CDR3 coding DNA: TGCGCCAGCAGCCAAGAAAGTCTGGGGGGAGGGTACGAGCAGTACTTC.

The genes are TRBV28 and TRBJ2-3, with D perhaps TRBD1 or TRBD2 (6 bases each). This CDR3 region has 14 residues. V lost 6 bases and J 4 bases, leaving 14 bases between the germline ends. In germline, CDR1 is MDHEN, CDR2 SYDVKM. The CDR3 reads CASSSYRGPDTQYF. CDR3 nucleotides: TGTGCCAGCAGCTCTTACCGGGGGCCAGATACGCAGTATTTT.

Concerning this clonotype itself: One end of the junction fails to match germline, which may point to a read error. The chain combines TRBV7-6 with TRBJ2-1; 7 nucleotides agree with TRBD2. Germline V gives CDR1 SGHVS, CDR2 FNYEAQ. CDR3 length equals 15 residues. For the CDR3, the DNA is TGTGCCAGCGGCTTAAGTAGCGGGCCTTACAATGAGCAGTTCTTC. It specifies CASGLSSGPYNEQFF.

The sample holds a few counts of this clonotype. V gene TRBV24-1 combines with J gene TRBJ2-3; 9 bases line up with TRBD2. Trimming at V came to 4 bases and at J to 2 bases, leaving 3 bases not matched to a gene. This CDR3 has 15 amino acids. Germline-derived CDR1 and CDR2 are KGHDR and SFDVKD. The CDR3 is CATSEASGITDTQYF. The CDR3 region has the DNA TGTGCCACCAGTGAGGCTAGCGGGATCACAGATACGCAGTATTTT.

This clonotype appeared a few times. DNA for the CDR3: TGTGCCAGCATCCGAATCCGGTCAGGGGAGCTGTTTTTT. It yields the protein CASIRIRSGELFF. V is TRBV12-3 or TRBV12-4 and J is TRBJ2-2, with D hard to call. This CDR3 has 13 amino acids. V was pared by 7 bases and J by 8 bases, with 14 bases between.

This clonotype was recorded many times. The chain has TRBV28 and TRBJ2-7; 7 bases are a match to TRBD2. Germline V CDR1 and CDR2: MDHEN, SYDVKM. V shed 4 bases and J 1 base; nucleotides not matched to a gene: 7. CDR3 length: 15 residues. The CDR3 sequence is CASSYPGTTSYEQYF. The DNA for the CDR3 is TGTGCCAGCAGTTACCCCGGGACTACGTCCTACGAGCAGTACTTC.

The V call is TRBV29-1, the J call TRBJ2-5; D gene uncertain. The CDR3 sequence is 13 residues long. The germline V and J ends were trimmed by 2 bases and 5 bases, with 12 bases remaining between them. Germline CDR1 reads SQVTM; CDR2 reads ANQGSEA. CDR3 residues: CSVEHYTGETQYF. CDR3 DNA: TGCAGCGTTGAACATTACACCGGGGAGACCCAGTACTTC.

The CDR3 spells CASSIEGLAGVGEQFF. As DNA, the CDR3 is TGTGCCAGTAGTATAGAGGGACTAGCGGGAGTGGGTGAGCAGTTCTTC. The rearrangement uses TRBV19 and TRBJ2-1; 14 bases map to TRBD2. Losses at the gene ends were 0 bases for V and 9 bases for J; bases not matched to a gene: 4. Germline V gene data show CDR1 as LNHDA and CDR2 as SQIVND (reference sequence). The CDR3 covers 16 residues.

There are many counts of this clonotype. J is TRBJ2-2 and V is TRBV29-1, with D possibly TRBD1 on 5 matching bases. Germline V gene lookup returns CDR1 SQVTM and CDR2 ANQGSEA. The CDR3 is made up of 16 amino acids. V shed 5 bases and J shed 4 bases, with 20 bases lying between them. The CDR3 bases are TGCAGCGTTATTGTAGGGGATGGGATCCTCACCGGGGAGCTGTTTTTT. This encodes CSVIVGDGILTGELFF.

At least ten counts were recorded for this clonotype. J is TRBJ2-5 and V is TRBV3-1, with TRBD1 as a possible D gene (6 bases). Trimming cost V 1 base and J 2 bases, with 11 bases left between them. Germline V gives CDR1 LGHDT, CDR2 YNNKEL (reference sequence). CDR3 size: 15 residues. This chain's CDR3 is CASSQAGQGQETQYF. The CDR3 region has the DNA TGTGCCAGCAGCCAAGCTGGCCAGGGGCAAGAGACCCAGTACTTC.

This clonotype was seen only a few times. The rearrangement joins TRBV28 to TRBJ2-3, with 11 bases aligning to TRBD2. Germline loops: CDR1 MDHEN, CDR2 SYDVKM. Trimming took 0 bases from V and 1 from J; bases not matched to a gene: 6. The length of the CDR3 is 18 residues. The CDR3 region is CASSLCILAGGGTDTQYF. CDR3 in DNA: TGTGCCAGCAGTTTATGCATCCTAGCGGGGGGAGGCACAGATACGCAGTATTTT.

This clonotype was seen a few times. The V gene is TRBV10-3, the J gene TRBJ1-5; D perhaps matches TRBD1 (6 bases). The CDR3 is 16 amino acids. Trimming left V 4 bases short and J 4 bases short, with 17 bases between. Germline lookup yields CDR1 ENHRY and CDR2 SYGVKD. This CDR3 is CAISASGEAQNQPQHF. CDR3 nucleotides: TGTGCCATCAGTGCCTCAGGGGAGGCCCAAAATCAGCCCCAGCATTTT.

This clonotype was found a few times. V gene TRBV5-6 combines with J gene TRBJ1-2, with a tentative D call TRBD1 (5 bases). This CDR3 comprises 14 residues. Germline V CDR1 and CDR2: SGHDT, YYEEEE. Deletions cut 0 bases from V and 4 bases from J, with 10 bases between. The CDR3 here is CASSLVAGSYGYTF. In DNA, the CDR3 is TGTGCCAGCAGCTTGGTGGCAGGGTCCTATGGCTACACCTTC. Full variable domain (missing parts from reference TRBV5-6 and TRBJ1-2): DAGVTQSPTHLIKTRGQQVTLRCSPKSGHDTVSWYQQALGQGPQFIFQYYEEEERQRGNFPDRFSGHQFPNYSSELNVNALLLGDSALYLCASSLVAGSYGYTFGSGTRLTVV.

The CDR3 region has the DNA TGCAGTGCTAGTGGGGGTTGGGGCCCCTACGAGCAGTACTTC. Its protein product is CSASGGWGPYEQYF. The V call is TRBV20-1, the J call TRBJ2-7; D is perhaps TRBD1 or TRBD2 (5 bases each). CDR3 size: 14 residues. Trimming took 3 bases from V and 2 from J, leaving 14 bases between them. Looked up from germline, CDR1 is DFQATT and CDR2 is SNEGSKA (reference sequence).

The V call is TRBV9, the J call TRBJ2-1, with D possibly matching TRBD2 (6 bases). V lost 4 bases and J lost 9, with 20 bases in between. There are 15 residues in the CDR3. Germline loops: CDR1 SGDLS, CDR2 YYNGEE. CDR3 coding DNA: TGTGCCAGCAGCTCGGGACTGATAACCCTCGGTGAGCAGTTCTTC. Protein product: CASSSGLITLGEQFF.